This paragraph covers one T cell receptor (beta chain) sequence. Its antigen is undetermined. Those who donated, Caucasian adults without exception, all lived in Nashville, Tennessee. Sorted subsets were amplified in replicate PCRs using approximately 0.2 ug DNA, 30,000 to 35,000 T cell genomes. The method was immunoSEQ multiplex PCR; TCRdb's version includes in-frame clones alone and lacks a portion of them. This table holds about 1.5 million clones, approximately 98% found once. The data were obtained in a study of shared clonotypes between healthy human individuals. Study-wide results and limits: Clonotypes shared by all four sorted-subset donors had higher generation probabilities than non-shared clonotypes.

The sequence derives from a man under 40 in good health. The sequenced material came from naive CD4+ T cells sorted from blood. Regarding subset: CD45RA+ positively selected.

DNA of the CDR3: TGTGCCAGCAGTGAGTCTGGACTAGCGGTGTACAATGAGCAGTTCTTC. Amino acids: CASSESGLAVYNEQFF. The V gene is TRBV27, the J gene TRBJ2-1; 10 bases are a match to TRBD2. CDR1 and CDR2 from the germline V gene are MNHEY and SMNVEV (reference sequence). After removal of 5 bases from V and 4 bases from J, the junction contained 8 bases not matched to a gene. The CDR3 is 16 residues long.